This T cell receptor beta chain was recorded in a study of blood T cell repertoires in COVID-19. Germline assignment: CDR1 LNHDA and CDR2 SQIVND (reference sequence). CDR3 length equals 13 residues. Trimming cost V 1 base and J 7 bases, with 10 bases left between them. The table lists this clone with a few counts. TCRdb's copy holds only in-frame clones and misses some; the assay was immunoSEQ multiplex PCR. Here the sample spans about 21,000 clones, 80% to 90% being singletons. Sequenced input: peripheral blood. This chain joins TRBV19 and TRBJ2-5, with TRBD1 as a possible D gene (5 bases). This receptor was obtained from a human donor in a cohort sampled during active COVID-19. For the CDR3, the DNA is TGTGCCAGTAGTATAGGGTTCAGGGCGACCCAGTACTTC. This codes for CASSIGFRATQYF.